This TCR beta chain stems from a study of blood T cell repertoires in COVID-19. Study overall: COVID-19 samples collected from the United States, Italy and Spain covered acute and convalescent phases. PBMCs, B-cell-depleted T cells, or T cells provided the cDNA or gDNA that made up the material.

Method: immunoSEQ multiplex PCR; TCRdb's copy keeps in-frame clones and lacks some. This table has around 430,000 clones, about 87% appearing once. The age range of participants was about 18 to 89 years, with residence in about two dozen US areas. The length of the CDR3 is 14 residues. Germline V lookup: CDR1 MNHEY, CDR2 SMNVEV (reference sequence). The germline V and J ends were trimmed by 0 bases and 1 base, with 7 bases remaining between them. This clonotype was obtained from a woman aged 45-59 years who had recovered from COVID-19. The gene calls are TRBV27 and TRBJ2-7; no firm D call. Sample: PBMCs or T cells enriched from blood (not recorded which). The CDR3 spells CASSLSSASYEQYF. CDR3 in DNA: TGTGCCAGCAGTTTATCCAGCGCGTCCTACGAGCAGTACTTC.